Listed here are 4 T cell receptor beta chains from one sample, sequenced in a study of blood T cell repertoires in COVID-19. Using immunoSEQ multiplex PCR, the repertoire was profiled, and TCRdb retains in-frame clones only, with some absent. The sample records approximately 200,000 clones, around 90% being singletons. The sample was PBMCs or T cells enriched from blood (not recorded which). The receptors shown here come from a man aged 30 to 45 in a cohort exposed to, infected with or recovered from COVID-19 (not recorded which).

This rearrangement joins TRBV30 to TRBJ2-1; D is perhaps TRBD2 (5 bases). The CDR3 extends over 15 amino acids. Trimming took 3 bases from V and 4 from J, leaving 16 bases between them. Looked up from germline, CDR1 is GTSNPN and CDR2 is SVGIG (reference sequence). CDR3 sequence reads: CAWRGRTHRYNEQFF. For the CDR3, the DNA is TGTGCCTGGAGGGGGAGAACCCATCGATACAATGAGCAGTTCTTC.

A single count supports this clone. The chain couples TRBV2 to TRBJ2-3; 12 bases fit TRBD2. Germline V gene sequence: CDR1 SNHLY, CDR2 FYNNEI. The CDR3 totals 23 residues. Trimming at V came to 1 base and at J to 5 bases, leaving 25 bases not matched to a gene. CDR3 in amino acids: CASSEGSASGRALLYFRRDTQYF. CDR3 coding DNA: TGTGCCAGCAGTGAAGGGAGTGCTAGCGGGAGGGCCCTTTTATATTTCCGTCGAGATACGCAGTATTTT.

This clone was observed once. This chain links TRBV9 with TRBJ2-5; 7 nucleotides align to TRBD2. This CDR3 has 15 residues. The V segment lost 0 bases and the J segment 4 bases; nucleotides outside the gene matches: 6. Per germline, CDR1 SGDLS and CDR2 YYNGEE. This CDR3 is CASSVGESGGETQYF. The CDR3 region has the DNA TGTGCCAGCAGCGTAGGAGAATCGGGGGGAGAGACCCAGTACTTC.

V and J are TRBV7-9 and TRBJ1-2; tentatively, D is TRBD1 (5 bases). Looked up from germline, CDR1 is SEHNR and CDR2 is FQNEAQ (reference sequence). V was cut by 6 bases and J by 8 bases, with 16 bases left in between. CDR3 length: 13 amino acids. The CDR3 DNA sequence: TGTGCCAGCAGGGCGGCGGGGGGTACCGGCTACACCTTC. Translating it yields CASRAAGGTGYTF. Full variable domain (missing parts from reference TRBV7-9 and TRBJ1-2): DTGVSQNPRHKITKRGQNVTFRCDPISEHNRLYWYRQTLGQGPEFLTYFQNEAQLEKSRLLSDRFSAERPKGSFSTLEIQRTEQGDSAMYLCASRAAGGTGYTFGSGTRLTVV.